One sample yielded the 13 T cell receptor beta chains listed below, sequenced in a study of memory CD4+ T cells and cytomegalovirus serostatus. Some clones are missing from TCRdb's copy, which holds only in-frame ones; the method was immunoSEQ multiplex PCR. The sample consists of around 45,000 clones, less than 85% of them appearing once. The sort gate was single viable CD3+CD4+CD8-CD45RO+ cells for memory CD4+ T cells. Sequenced sample: memory CD4+ T cells from blood. The receptor source for this set is an adult in good health and CMV-seronegative.

The chain carries TRBV5-4 and TRBJ1-2; D perhaps matches TRBD1 (5 bases). This CDR3 is built from 14 residues. V was shortened by 1 base and J by 4 bases, with 11 bases between the two germline ends. The V gene's germline CDR1 is SGHNT and CDR2 YYREEE (reference sequence). DNA for the CDR3: TGTGCCAGCAGCTTGCCAGGGTCTACCTATGGCTACACCTTC. Its protein product is CASSLPGSTYGYTF.

This clone has more than one count but fewer than ten. The chain combines TRBV10-2 with TRBJ1-3, with D tentatively TRBD1 (5 bases). Germline-derived CDR1 and CDR2 are WSHSY and SAAADI. V gave up 8 bases and J gave up 0 bases, with 11 bases separating them. CDR3 length: 14 residues. The CDR3 spells CASSRGLSGNTIYF. The CDR3 nucleotides read TGCGCCAGCTCCCGGGGACTCTCTGGAAACACCATATATTTT.

This chain links TRBV6-6 with TRBJ2-5; 10 positions match TRBD1. The CDR3 sequence is 14 residues long. V lost 7 bases, J lost 2 bases, and 4 bases stayed unmatched. From germline, CDR1 is MNHNY and CDR2 SVGAGI (reference sequence). CDR3 residues: CASTRTGGQETQYF. CDR3 nucleotides: TGTGCCAGCACCAGGACAGGGGGACAAGAGACCCAGTACTTC.

The V call is TRBV5-6, the J call TRBJ1-5; D not resolved. The CDR3 covers 16 residues. V lost 0 bases to trimming and J lost 1 base, with 11 bases between them. Germline CDR1 reads SGHDT; CDR2 reads YYEEEE. CDR3 amino acids: CASSLGGWRSNQPQHF. In DNA, the CDR3 is TGTGCCAGCAGCTTGGGAGGGTGGAGGAGCAATCAGCCCCAGCATTTT.

The rearrangement uses TRBV11-2 and TRBJ1-6; a possible D gene is TRBD1 (5 bases). CDR1 and CDR2 from the germline V gene are SGHAT and FQNNGV. The CDR3 is 15 amino acids. The ends were cut back, 7 bases at V and 7 bases at J, with 17 bases in the middle. The CDR3: CASTLSGLANSPLHF. CDR3 in DNA: TGTGCCAGCACCCTCTCGGGACTAGCGAATTCACCCCTCCACTTT.

This chain joins TRBV23-1 and TRBJ1-2; maybe TRBD1 (6 bases). TRBV23-1 is marked as an open reading frame, function uncertain. This CDR3 contains 12 residues. Trimming took 10 bases from V and 2 from J, leaving 11 bases between them. CDR3 protein: CATPGTNYGYTF. CDR3 DNA: TGCGCCACCCCCGGGACAAACTATGGCTACACCTTC.

The chain is built from TRBV7-2 and TRBJ2-7; 7 positions match TRBD1. CDR3 length: 11 amino acids. The V gene's germline CDR1 is SGHTA and CDR2 FQGNSA. The V gene end was trimmed by 5 bases and the J gene end by 10 bases; junction bases not matched to a gene: 5. The DNA for the CDR3 is TGTGCCAGCAGCACGGGACAGTTACAGTACTTC. This translates into CASSTGQLQYF.

V and J are TRBV15 and TRBJ2-2, with D tentatively TRBD1 (5 bases). The CDR3 spans 15 residues. CDR1 LNHNV and CDR2 YYDKDF come from the germline V gene (reference sequence). Trimming pared 0 bases from V and 5 bases from J, leaving 10 bases between. The CDR3 loop reads CATSRDQGGTGELFF. The CDR3 DNA sequence: TGTGCCACCAGCAGAGATCAGGGTGGGACCGGGGAGCTGTTTTTT.

This clone is categorized as medium-sized. The DNA of the CDR3 is TGTGCCAGCTCACTGACAGGGGACCCGGGTGATGGCTACACCTTC. This sequence encodes CASSLTGDPGDGYTF. The V call is TRBV18, the J call TRBJ1-2; TRBD1 matches 8 bases. J was trimmed by 6 bases and V by 4 bases; bases with no gene match: 10. The CDR3 contains 15 residues. CDR1 KGHSH and CDR2 LQKENI come from the germline V gene. Together with reference TRBV18 and TRBJ1-2, the CDR3 gives the full variable domain: NAGVMQNPRHLVRRRGQEARLRCSPMKGHSHVYWYRQLPEEGLKFMVYLQKENIIDESGMPKERFSAEFPKEGPSILRIQQVVRGDSAAYFCASSLTGDPGDGYTFGSGTRLTVV.

This chain joins TRBV6-6 and TRBJ2-3; 8 positions agree with TRBD1. Germline trimming cut 2 bases from V and 4 bases from J; bases unmatched to any gene: 5. The CDR3 is made up of 15 amino acids. Germline assignment: CDR1 MNHNY and CDR2 SVGAGI (reference sequence). For the CDR3, the DNA is TGTGCCAGCAGTTACCGGACAGGGAAAGCAGATACGCAGTATTTT. Translating gives CASSYRTGKADTQYF.

This rearrangement joins TRBV7-8 to TRBJ2-7; 8 nucleotides match TRBD2. CDR3 length equals 17 residues. V shed 5 bases and J 1 base; nucleotides not matched to a gene: 13. Germline CDR1 SGHVS, CDR2 FQNEAQ. The CDR3 nucleotides are TGTGCCAGCAGCCTGACGGGGGGGCCTAGCGGTTCCTACGAGCAGTACTTC. Its protein is CASSLTGGPSGSYEQYF.

This clone is a singleton in its sample. The chain is built from TRBV5-1 and TRBJ1-1, with TRBD1 matching 7 bases. J was trimmed by 1 base and V by 7 bases; bases with no gene match: 7. The CDR3 length is 14 residues. Germline lookup yields CDR1 SGHRS and CDR2 YFSETQ. The CDR3 loop is CASSAGTENTEAFF. The CDR3 DNA is TGCGCCAGCTCCGCCGGGACAGAGAACACTGAAGCTTTCTTT. Filled out from reference TRBV5-1 and TRBJ1-1, the complete variable domain reads KAGVTQTPRYLIKTRGQQVTLSCSPISGHRSVSWYQQTPGQGLQFLFEYFSETQRNKGNFPGRFSGRQFSNSRSEMNVSTLELGDSALYLCASSAGTENTEAFFGQGTRLTVV.

This clone has just one count. The V gene is TRBV11-2, the J gene TRBJ2-7; 8 bases align to TRBD2. Germline CDR1 reads SGHAT; CDR2 reads FQNNGV. The CDR3 covers 16 residues. J gave up 0 bases and V 5 bases, and 9 bases lay outside the gene matches. The CDR3 loop reads CASSLQAGVNSYEQYF. DNA for the CDR3: TGTGCCAGCAGCCTCCAAGCGGGGGTAAACTCCTACGAGCAGTACTTC. Based on the CDR3 plus reference TRBV11-2 and TRBJ2-7, the full variable domain is EAGVAQSPRYKIIEKRQSVAFWCNPISGHATLYWYQQILGQGPKLLIQFQNNGVVDDSQLPKDRFSAERLKGVDSTLKIQPAKLEDSAVYLCASSLQAGVNSYEQYFGPGTRLTVT.